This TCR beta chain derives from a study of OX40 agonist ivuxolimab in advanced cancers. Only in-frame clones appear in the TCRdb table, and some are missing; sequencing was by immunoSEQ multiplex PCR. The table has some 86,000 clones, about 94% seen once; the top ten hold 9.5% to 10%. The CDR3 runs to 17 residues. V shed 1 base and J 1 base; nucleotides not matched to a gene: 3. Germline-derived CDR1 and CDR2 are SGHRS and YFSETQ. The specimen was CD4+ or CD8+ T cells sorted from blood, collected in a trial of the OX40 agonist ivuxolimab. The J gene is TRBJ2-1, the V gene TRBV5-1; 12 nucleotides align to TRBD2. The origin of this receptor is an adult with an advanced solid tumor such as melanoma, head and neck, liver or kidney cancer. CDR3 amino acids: CASSLQGTSGSYNEQFF. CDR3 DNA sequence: TGCGCCAGCAGCTTGCAGGGGACTAGCGGGTCCTACAATGAGCAGTTCTTC.